The clone carrying this T cell receptor (beta chain) has a count of ten or more. As yet, its antigen is unknown. Synthesis of cDNA was accomplished via 5'RACE employing 10-nucleotide random UMIs. TCRdb fed the 5' RACE reads into MiXCR, producing one record per CDR3 protein. The top ten clones hold less than 15% of a sample with roughly 38,000 distinct CDR3 sequences, roughly 2.5% of them seen once. The data originate from a study of neurological immune-mediated disorders. For the study at large: Relapsing-remitting patients made up about 90% of the roughly 35 multiple sclerosis patients, and secondary progressive patients made up 3. Study-wide points: Phylogenetic grouping placed 18 of 34 multiple sclerosis patients' repertoires in one related-CDR3 cluster, a possible signature. The study found no CDR3 amino acid sequences shared by expanded clones across subjects, suggesting private repertoires in all groups.

CDR1 is SGHRS, CDR2 YFSETQ, per germline. V lost 1 base to trimming and J lost 5 bases, with 15 bases between them. CDR3 length: 15 amino acids. The sequenced sample consisted of PBMCs. The receptor was derived from a man between 25 and 39 years old with multiple sclerosis. The chain has TRBV5-1 and TRBJ2-5; D possibly corresponds to TRBD1 (5 bases). In DNA, the CDR3 is TGCGCCAGCAGCTTGCTAGGGTTACCAGGGGAGACCCAGTACTTC. The encoded protein is CASSLLGLPGETQYF.